A selection of T cell receptor beta chains follows, all from one sample in a study of cytomegalovirus exposure and HLA in healthy donors. Clones were read by immunoSEQ multiplex PCR, and TCRdb kept only the in-frame ones, dropping some. The sample shows 50,000 to 60,000 clones, more than 60% of them seen only once. Sequences were obtained from PBMCs. Source of these receptors: a woman in her thirties or forties in good health and CMV-seropositive. Each CDR3 is given with its conserved first and last residue.

v_call	j_call	cdr3_length	cdr3_aa
TRBV4-3	TRBJ2-1	18	CASSQDRLAGSGLDEQFF
TRBV5-4	TRBJ2-2	15	CASRSTVANTGELFF
TRBV7-3	TRBJ2-3	14	CASSLRTGRDTQYF
TRBV19	TRBJ1-1	15	CASRWNAGRGQEAFF
TRBV7-9	TRBJ1-6	18	CASSLDPSQSSYNSPLHF
TRBV7-2	TRBJ1-5	15	CASSSTRGSNQPQHF
TRBV4-1	TRBJ2-1	14	CASSQVLGVNEQFF
TRBV5-4	TRBJ2-7	14	CASSLREGRYEQYF
TRBV5-4	TRBJ1-5	15	CASSLAGDSNQPQHF
TRBV2	TRBJ2-2	12	CASRYSAGELFF
TRBV18	TRBJ1-1	15	CASSTNGVQNTEAFF
TRBV15	TRBJ2-3	14	CARRSGLSTDTQYF
TRBV5-1	TRBJ1-2	13	CASSRTASYGYTF
TRBV30	TRBJ2-6	12	CAWSPGANVLTF
TRBV4-1	TRBJ1-3	15	CASSQDRQTGNTIYF
TRBV10-3	TRBJ1-4	14	CATAGAGAGEKLFF
TRBV2	TRBJ2-7	15	CASIGSGQGGYEQYF
TRBV27	TRBJ1-2	12	CASSLRGSGYTF
TRBV5-1	TRBJ1-1	13	CASSLQLNTEAFF
TRBV6-1	TRBJ1-5	11	CASTRGQPQHF
TRBV6-1	TRBJ2-7	13	CASSEGRVGEQYF
TRBV7-9	TRBJ2-5	15	CASSPSGGALETQYF
TRBV28	TRBJ1-5	10	CASSRGPQHF
TRBV15	TRBJ2-3	12	CATSRRADTQYF
TRBV6-5	TRBJ1-4	16	CASSSTPTGRGEKLFF
TRBV18	TRBJ2-2	15	CASSPGQTTTGELFF
TRBV6-5	TRBJ2-3	16	CASSYSHSTSTDTQYF
TRBV7-2	TRBJ1-2	16	CASSSPGQGPGAGYTF
TRBV30	TRBJ1-1	11	CAGGRNTEAFF
TRBV25-1	TRBJ1-6	15	CASSESRQGNSPLHF
TRBV4-3	TRBJ1-6	16	CASSQATGSYNSPLHF
TRBV7-2	.	12	CASSQGLVEQYF
TRBV5-1	TRBJ1-6	15	CASSPGDRDSSPLHF
TRBV29-1	TRBJ2-5	12	CSVDTGGETQYF
TRBV7-8	TRBJ1-1	15	CASSFPKLENTEAFF
TRBV7-3	TRBJ1-3	15	CASSLFGGNRNTIYF
TRBV18	TRBJ2-5	13	CASSPRGPETQYF
TRBV30	TRBJ2-5	15	CAWSLGGGGQETQYF
TRBV29-1	TRBJ1-1	15	CSVESRGHPYTEAFF
TRBV19	TRBJ1-2	16	CASSGQEGSSGYGYTF
TRBV11-2	TRBJ2-7	18	CASSLPAGIRDRDYEQYF
TRBV2	TRBJ2-3	14	CASRTSGNSDTQYF
TRBV11-2	TRBJ1-1	13	CASSLDLNTEAFF
TRBV6-5	TRBJ1-3	16	CASSYSAESSGNTIYF
TRBV2	TRBJ2-7	14	CASKSGAFPYEQYF
TRBV19	TRBJ2-5	16	CASSPRLAGGQETQYF
TRBV7-8	TRBJ2-7	13	CASSSTSRGEQYF
TRBV6-1	TRBJ1-2	14	CASNLPGGVYGYTF
TRBV10-2	TRBJ2-3	15	CASSGQQGSNHTQYF
TRBV6-5	TRBJ2-3	13	CASSWGRQSEQYF
TRBV25-1	TRBJ1-2	14	CASSGAGQNYGYTF
TRBV5-8	TRBJ1-1	14	CASSLYGTGGEAFF
TRBV28	TRBJ2-2	15	CASSGQGVYTGELFF